This TCR beta chain was identified during a study of shared clonotypes between healthy human individuals. Study-level points and caveats: Generally, naive subsets came out with larger estimated richness than memory subsets. Rarefaction analysis demonstrated incomplete sorted-subset sequencing notwithstanding large depth.

There are a few counts of this clone. The antigen is undetermined. V lost 2 bases and J lost 0, with 8 bases in between. The CDR3 loop spans 16 amino acids. Germline V CDR1 and CDR2: SGHAT, FQNNGV. This table comes from immunoSEQ multiplex PCR, and its TCRdb copy is limited to in-frame clones, with some not included. The table lists under 1,100,000 clones, around 76% of them singletons, with about 1.4% in the top ten. The sequence derives from a man aged 18 to 30 in good health. Source material: memory CD4+ T cells sorted from blood. Subset specified: CD45RA-negative fraction. The chain joins TRBV11-2 to TRBJ2-6; D gene uncertain. The CDR3 region is CASSLLWSSGANVLTF. The CDR3 nucleotides read TGTGCCAGCAGCTTACTATGGAGCTCTGGGGCCAACGTCCTGACTTTC.